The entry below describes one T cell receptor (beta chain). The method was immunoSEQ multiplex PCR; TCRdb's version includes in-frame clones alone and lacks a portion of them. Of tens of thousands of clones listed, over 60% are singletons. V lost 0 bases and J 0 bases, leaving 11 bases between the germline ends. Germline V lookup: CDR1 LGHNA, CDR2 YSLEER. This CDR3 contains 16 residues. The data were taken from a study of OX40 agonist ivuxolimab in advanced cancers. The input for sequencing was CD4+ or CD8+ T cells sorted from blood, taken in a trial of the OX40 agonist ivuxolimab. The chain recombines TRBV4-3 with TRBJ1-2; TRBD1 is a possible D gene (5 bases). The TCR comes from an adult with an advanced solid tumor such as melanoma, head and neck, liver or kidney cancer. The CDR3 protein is CASSQDPAGANYGYTF. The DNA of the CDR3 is TGCGCCAGCAGCCAAGATCCGGCGGGGGCTAACTATGGCTACACCTTC.